This passage covers 9 T cell receptor beta chains from one sample sequenced in a study of blood T cell repertoires in COVID-19. Sequencing used immunoSEQ multiplex PCR; TCRdb keeps in-frame clones, though not all of them. The sample holds roughly 350,000 clones, more than 85% seen once. The sequencing input was PBMCs or T cells enriched from blood (not recorded which). These receptors came from a young woman who had recovered from COVID-19.

The chain has TRBV27 and TRBJ1-2; 9 nucleotides agree with TRBD1. J was trimmed by 7 bases and V by 7 bases; bases with no gene match: 7. Germline lookup yields CDR1 MNHEY and CDR2 SMNVEV (reference sequence). This CDR3 contains 13 residues. The CDR3 protein is CASTSQGAGGYTF. CDR3 DNA sequence: TGTGCCAGCACTTCACAGGGGGCAGGTGGCTACACCTTC.

The V gene is TRBV19, the J gene TRBJ1-6; 7 nucleotides line up with TRBD1. With 4 bases clipped from V and 10 bases from J, the junction kept 10 bases outside the gene matches. The CDR3 runs to 15 residues. From germline, CDR1 is LNHDA and CDR2 SQIVND (reference sequence). CDR3: CASSTSTGKGSPLHF. The CDR3 nucleotides are TGTGCCAGTAGTACCTCGACAGGGAAAGGCTCACCCCTCCACTTT.

This chain joins TRBV12-3 or TRBV12-4 and TRBJ1-1; D might be TRBD1 (5 bases). This CDR3 contains 13 residues. The V end lost 8 bases, the J end lost 5 bases, and 15 bases lay between the germline ends. CDR3 residues: CASGPWGWTEAFF. The CDR3 DNA follows: TGTGCCAGCGGCCCCTGGGGCTGGACTGAAGCTTTCTTT.

This rearrangement joins TRBV19 to TRBJ1-5; D not certain. Germline V gene sequence: CDR1 LNHDA, CDR2 SQIVND (reference sequence). The CDR3 has 16 amino acids. V was shortened by 1 base and J by 1 base, with 11 bases between the two germline ends. Here the CDR3 reads CASSIVGLASNQPQHF. The CDR3, as DNA: TGTGCCAGTAGTATAGTTGGGTTAGCGAGCAATCAGCCCCAGCATTTT.

The gene calls are TRBV28 and TRBJ1-1; 7 bases map to TRBD1. V shed 4 bases, J shed 7 bases, and the junction held 6 bases outside the gene matches. Germline V gene lookup returns CDR1 MDHEN and CDR2 SYDVKM. This CDR3 is 13 amino acids long. The CDR3 sequence is CASSSPTGSEAFF. The CDR3 DNA reads TGTGCCAGCAGTTCCCCGACAGGGAGTGAAGCTTTCTTT.

The J gene is TRBJ2-7, the V gene TRBV2; D unresolved. V was cut by 6 bases and J by 2 bases, with 2 bases left in between. The CDR3 has 10 residues. CDR1 is SNHLY and CDR2 is FYNNEI in the germline V gene. CDR3 sequence: CASSTYEQYF. The CDR3 DNA reads as TGTGCCAGCAGCACCTACGAGCAGTACTTC.

This rearrangement joins TRBV11-2 to TRBJ1-1; D ambiguous. CDR3 length: 12 amino acids. V was trimmed by 3 bases and J by 1 base, leaving 3 bases between them. Germline CDR1 and CDR2: SGHAT and FQNNGV. The CDR3 loop is CASSFGNTEAFF. CDR3 bases: TGTGCCAGCAGCTTCGGGAACACTGAAGCTTTCTTT.

The chain has TRBV27 and TRBJ2-2; 7 bases agree with TRBD2. Germline V gives CDR1 MNHEY, CDR2 SMNVEV (reference sequence). The CDR3 is 17 amino acids. V lost 10 bases, J lost 3 bases, and 17 bases stayed unmatched. The CDR3 nucleotides are TGTGCCACCAAGAGGCTAGCGGTGGGGGGGGACACCGGGGAGCTGTTTTTT. This gives the protein CATKRLAVGGDTGELFF.

V and J are TRBV2 and TRBJ1-6; 8 nucleotides align to TRBD1. The germline gives CDR1 SNHLY, CDR2 FYNNEI. The CDR3 covers 15 residues. V gave up 3 bases and J gave up 7 bases; unmatched junction bases: 5. DNA of the CDR3: TGTGCCAGCAGTGAGTCGCGGACAGGGAATTCACCCCTCCACTTT. It encodes CASSESRTGNSPLHF. Drawing the rest from reference TRBV2 and TRBJ1-6, the complete variable domain is EPEVTQTPSHQVTQMGQEVILRCVPISNHLYFYWYRQILGQKVEFLVSFYNNEISEKSEIFDDQFSVERPDGSNFTLKIRSTKLEDSAMYFCASSESRTGNSPLHFGNGTRLTVT.